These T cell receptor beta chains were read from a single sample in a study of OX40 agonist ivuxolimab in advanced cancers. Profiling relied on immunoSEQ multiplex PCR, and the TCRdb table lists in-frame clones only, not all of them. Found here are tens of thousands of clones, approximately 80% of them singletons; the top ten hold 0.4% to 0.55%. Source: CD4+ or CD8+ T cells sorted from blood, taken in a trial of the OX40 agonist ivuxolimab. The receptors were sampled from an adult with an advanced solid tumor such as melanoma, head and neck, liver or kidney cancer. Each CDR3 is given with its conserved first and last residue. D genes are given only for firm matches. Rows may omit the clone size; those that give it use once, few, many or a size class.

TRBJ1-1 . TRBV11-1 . CASSQTENTEAFF TGTGCCAGCAGCCAAACAGAGAACACTGAAGCTTTCTTT
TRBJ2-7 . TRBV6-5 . CASSETDSYEQYF TGTGCCAGCAGCGAGACGGATTCCTACGAGCAGTACTTC
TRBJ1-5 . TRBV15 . CATSRDPGLGQPQHF TGTGCCACCAGCAGAGATCCGGGGTTGGGGCAGCCCCAGCATTTT
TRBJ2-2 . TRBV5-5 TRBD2 CASSLWTSGSWELFF TGTGCCAGCAGCCTCTGGACTAGCGGGAGCTGGGAGCTGTTTTTT
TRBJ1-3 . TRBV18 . CASSPTVGPRNTIYF TGTGCCAGCTCACCAACGGTTGGGCCACGAAACACCATATATTTT
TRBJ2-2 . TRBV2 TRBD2 CASKAGGPGTGELFF TGTGCCAGCAAGGCGGGGGGGCCGGGGACCGGGGAGCTGTTTTTT
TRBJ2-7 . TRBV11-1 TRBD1 CASSSPGQGSYEQYF TGTGCCAGCAGCTCCCCGGGACAGGGGTCCTACGAGCAGTACTTC
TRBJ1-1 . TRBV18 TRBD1 CASSPPGQGHTEAFF TGTGCCAGCTCACCACCGGGACAGGGGCACACTGAAGCTTTCTTT
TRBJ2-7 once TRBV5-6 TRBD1 CASSSGYRGLEQYF TGTGCCAGCAGCAGCGGGTACAGGGGGCTCGAGCAGTACTTC
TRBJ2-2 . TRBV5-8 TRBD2 CASSPYSGTKNTGELFF TGTGCCAGCAGCCCATACTCCGGGACTAAGAACACCGGGGAGCTGTTTTTT
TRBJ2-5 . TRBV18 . CASSHRRRFQETQYF TGTGCCAGCTCACACCGGCGGAGATTCCAAGAGACCCAGTACTTC
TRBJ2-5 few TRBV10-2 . CASSESGPYQETQYF TGCGCCAGCAGTGAGTCGGGACCCTACCAAGAGACCCAGTACTTC
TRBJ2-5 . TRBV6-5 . CASSYSPRVQETQYF TGTGCCAGCAGTTACTCTCCTAGAGTCCAAGAGACCCAGTACTTC